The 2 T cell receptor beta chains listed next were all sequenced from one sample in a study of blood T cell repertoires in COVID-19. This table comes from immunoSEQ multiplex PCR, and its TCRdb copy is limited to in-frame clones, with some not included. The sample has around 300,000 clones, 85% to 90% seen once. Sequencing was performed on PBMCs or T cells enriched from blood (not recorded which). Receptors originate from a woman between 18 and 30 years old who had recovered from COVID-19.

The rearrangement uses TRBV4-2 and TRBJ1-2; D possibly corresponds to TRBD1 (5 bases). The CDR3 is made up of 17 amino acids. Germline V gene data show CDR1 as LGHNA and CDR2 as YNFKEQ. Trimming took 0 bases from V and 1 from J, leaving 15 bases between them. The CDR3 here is CASSQEPQGGGNYGYTF. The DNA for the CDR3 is TGTGCCAGCAGCCAAGAGCCCCAGGGCGGCGGTAACTATGGCTACACCTTC.

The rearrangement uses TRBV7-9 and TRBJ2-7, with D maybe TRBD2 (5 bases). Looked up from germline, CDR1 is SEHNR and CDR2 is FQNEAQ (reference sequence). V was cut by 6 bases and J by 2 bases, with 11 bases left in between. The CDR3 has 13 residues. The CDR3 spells CASRFPGTYEQYF. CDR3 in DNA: TGTGCCAGCAGGTTCCCGGGAACCTACGAGCAGTACTTC.